This T cell receptor (beta chain) came from a study of blood T cell repertoires in COVID-19. In the study overall: Both acute and convalescent COVID-19 samples were obtained from the United States, Italy and Spain. T cells, B-cell-depleted T cells, or PBMCs supplied cDNA or gDNA.

With regard to this clone: The conserved phenylalanine or tryptophan is not found at the CDR3 terminus, so this likely reflects a read error. No DNA is shown, since the ends of the CDR3 on it are uncertain; the CDR3 is the one TCRdb lists.

Original handling: Amplifying reference gene primers gave estimates of nucleated cell counts. Clones were read by immunoSEQ multiplex PCR, and TCRdb kept only the in-frame ones, dropping some. That table furnishes V, J and clone size, whereas the DNA furnished D and trimming. In the table there are about 120,000 clones, 85% of which are singletons. Germline-derived CDR1 and CDR2 are SGHTS and YDEGEE. The CDR3 region is 13 residues in length, termini included. The V call is TRBV5-8, the J call TRBJ1-1; the table's D call, TRBD1, was not checked against the DNA. The origin of this receptor is a man of 80 years or more with acute or convalescent COVID-19. The sample was peripheral blood. The CDR3 loop is CASSLRDRQAHPG.